This T cell receptor beta chain is from a study of T-cell reconstitution after alpha-beta-depleted transplantation in children. Study findings and constraints: A year post-transplant, T-cell counts and diversity derived mostly from newly produced T cells.

Library preparation (for TCRbeta) was performed with unique molecular identifiers. TCRdb re-called the PCR reads through MiXCR, storing one row per CDR3 protein. The table records roughly 300,000 distinct CDR3 sequences, around a tenth of them present only once. The trim removed 5 bases at V and 1 base at J, leaving 7 bases unmatched. This CDR3 has 15 amino acids. CDR1 and CDR2 (germline): SGHTA, FQGTGA. This clonotype was found many times. Its antigen is unknown. Sequencing was performed on peripheral blood, taken 180 days after TCRalphabeta/CD19-depleted stem cell transplant. The sequence derives from a male patient between 2 and 10 years old who had a stem cell transplant for chronic granulomatous disease, so the T cells may come from the graft donor. The chain has TRBV7-3 and TRBJ1-1, with 7 bases matching TRBD1. The CDR3 protein is CASSKTRDRNTEAFF. The CDR3, as DNA: TGTGCCAGCAGCAAAACCCGGGACAGGAACACTGAAGCTTTCTTT.